This T cell receptor (beta chain) derives from a study of T cell changes during pregnancy in multiple sclerosis. TCRdb's table, derived via immunoSEQ multiplex PCR, lists solely in-frame clones and lacks some. This repertoire shows about 75,000 clones, 85% to 95% found once; its top ten account for 0.13% to 0.15%. The germline gives CDR1 SGHRS, CDR2 YFSETQ. The V end was cut by 7 bases, the J end by 1 base, with 14 bases between. The CDR3 loop spans 15 amino acids. This chain links TRBV5-1 with TRBJ2-2; a weak D match, TRBD1 (6 bases). The sample in question was CD4+ T cells from peripheral blood mononuclear cells, obtained after pregnancy. The origin of this receptor is a female donor with multiple sclerosis, enrolled in a pregnancy study. CDR3 in amino acids: CASRRSGVNTGELFF. Here the CDR3 DNA reads TGCGCCAGCCGTAGGTCAGGGGTGAACACCGGGGAGCTGTTTTTT.